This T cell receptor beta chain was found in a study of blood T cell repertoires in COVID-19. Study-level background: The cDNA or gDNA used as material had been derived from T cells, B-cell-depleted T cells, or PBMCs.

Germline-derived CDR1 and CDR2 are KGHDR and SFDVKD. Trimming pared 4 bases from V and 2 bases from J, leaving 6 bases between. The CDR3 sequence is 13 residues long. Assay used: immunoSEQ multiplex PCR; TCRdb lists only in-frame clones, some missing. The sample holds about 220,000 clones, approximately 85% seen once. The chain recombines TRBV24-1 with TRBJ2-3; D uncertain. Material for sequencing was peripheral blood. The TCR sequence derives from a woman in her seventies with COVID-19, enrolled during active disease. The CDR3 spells CATSDSYTDTQYF. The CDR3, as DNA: TGTGCCACCAGTGACTCCTACACAGATACGCAGTATTTT.